This is a list of T cell receptor beta chains from one sample in a study of CD8+ T cells in alopecia areata. TCRdb's copy holds only in-frame clones and misses some; the assay was immunoSEQ multiplex PCR. Of 200,000 or so clones in the sample, more than 30% were seen once. The sequencing used CD4+ T cells sorted from blood, collected around week 30, from a patient treated with tofacitinib. Receptor source: a human donor with alopecia areata. Each CDR3 is given with its conserved first and last residue. D genes are given only for firm matches. Clone size, where shown, is once, few, many, or a class for clones that have expanded.

V	size	D	J	DNA	CDR3
TRBV19	few	.	TRBJ2-3	TGTGCCAGCCGGATGGGCGCAGATACGCAGTATTTT	CASRMGADTQYF
TRBV5-4	once	TRBD1	TRBJ1-2	TGTGCCAGCAGCCCGGGACAGAATTATGGCTACACCTTC	CASSPGQNYGYTF
TRBV29-1	few	TRBD2	TRBJ2-1	TGCAGCGCCGGGGGGACTAGCGGGAGGGCCTGGGACAATGAGCAGTTCTTC	CSAGGTSGRAWDNEQFF
TRBV6-6	.	.	TRBJ1-1	TGTGCCAGCAGTAGTGGGCCGGGGGACACTGAAGCTTTCTTT	CASSSGPGDTEAFF
TRBV9	few	TRBD2	TRBJ2-7	TGTGCCAGCGGCTCCGGGACTAGCGGGAGCGAGCAGTACTTC	CASGSGTSGSEQYF
TRBV10-3	few	.	TRBJ1-5	TGTGCCATCAGTGAGTCTGCAGGGGGCAATCAGCCCCAGCATTTT	CAISESAGGNQPQHF
TRBV4-1	few	.	TRBJ1-5	TGCGCCAGCAGCCATGCTTCGGTGGGGCCCCAGCATTTT	CASSHASVGPQHF
TRBV29-1	few	.	TRBJ2-7	TGCAGCGTTTACCAGTACGAGCAGTACTTC	CSVYQYEQYF
TRBV27	.	.	TRBJ1-6	TGTGCCAGCAGTTTCTCCGGGACACAAAATTCACCCCTCCACTTT	CASSFSGTQNSPLHF
TRBV27	.	TRBD1	TRBJ1-2	TGTGCCAGCAGTCCGACAGGGTTTAGACCTACTAACTATGGCTACACCTTC	CASSPTGFRPTNYGYTF
TRBV9	once	.	TRBJ2-1	TGTGCCAGCAGCCCTCGACTAGAGAGCTACAATGAGCAGTTCTTC	CASSPRLESYNEQFF
TRBV7-2	.	.	TRBJ2-7	TGTGCCAGCAGCTTACCGGGGAAAGGCTACGAGCAGTACTTC	CASSLPGKGYEQYF
TRBV20-1	.	.	TRBJ1-1	TGCAGTGCTTACGAGAACACTGAAGCTTTCTTT	CSAYENTEAFF
TRBV6-5	few	TRBD1	TRBJ1-2	TGTGCCAGCAGAAGAGGGACAGGGAGCTATGGCTACACCTTC	CASRRGTGSYGYTF
TRBV7-9	few	TRBD2	TRBJ2-5	TGTGCCAGCAGTCCTCTAGCGGTACAAGAGACCCAGTACTTC	CASSPLAVQETQYF
TRBV6-5	.	TRBD1	TRBJ1-2	TGTGCCAGCAGTTACCGACAGGGGGGATATGGCTACACCTTC	CASSYRQGGYGYTF
TRBV29-1	few	.	TRBJ2-3	TGCAGCGCCCGTGACAATACGCAGTATTTT	CSARDNTQYF
TRBV30	.	.	TRBJ2-3	TGTGCCTGGAGCAGACCTAGCACAGATACGCAGTATTTT	CAWSRPSTDTQYF
TRBV29-1	few	.	TRBJ2-2	TGCAGCGTTGAACAGGTGGTCGGCGGGGAGCTGTTTTTT	CSVEQVVGGELFF
TRBV7-3	.	.	TRBJ1-1	TGTGCCAGCAGCTTAAATGGGCAAAGGGGGACTGAAGCTTTCTTT	CASSLNGQRGTEAFF
TRBV7-9	.	.	TRBJ1-2	TGTGCCAGCAGCTATCCAGGGGTGGCCTATGGCTACACCTTC	CASSYPGVAYGYTF
TRBV4-1	.	.	TRBJ1-1	TGCGCCAGCAGCCAAGTATCAGTATCCAGGGGCTCTGAAGCTTTCTTT	CASSQVSVSRGSEAFF
TRBV19	.	TRBD1	TRBJ1-5	TGTGCCAGTAGTATGCTCCACAGGGGAAATCAGCCCCAGCATTTT	CASSMLHRGNQPQHF
TRBV7-2	.	.	TRBJ1-1	TGTGCCAGCAGCTTAACCATGAACACTGAAGCTTTCTTT	CASSLTMNTEAFF
TRBV13	.	.	TRBJ2-5	TGTGCCAGCAGCAGCAGGGAGACCCAGTACTTC	CASSSRETQYF
TRBV7-9	few	.	TRBJ2-1	TGTGCCAGCATACCCCTCCCGCCAGCGGACGGCTACAATGAGCAGTTCTTC	CASIPLPPADGYNEQFF
TRBV14	few	TRBD1	TRBJ1-2	TGTGCCAGCAGCCTCCGGGACAGGGACTATGGCTACACCTTC	CASSLRDRDYGYTF
TRBV5-1	.	.	TRBJ2-7	TGCGCCAGCAGCTTGGGAGGGAACTCCTACGAGCAGTACTTC	CASSLGGNSYEQYF
TRBV6-6	few	TRBD1	TRBJ1-2	TGTGCCAGCAGTTACTCGACCTTCAGCGGGACAGACGGCTACACCTTC	CASSYSTFSGTDGYTF
TRBV6-1	few	.	TRBJ2-7	TGTGCCAGCAGTGAAGAGTGGAGGCAGAACTACGAGCAGTACTTC	CASSEEWRQNYEQYF
TRBV7-6	few	.	TRBJ1-4	TGTGCCAGCAGCTTAGAGGTCGGCAGGGGAGGAAAACTGTTTTTT	CASSLEVGRGGKLFF
TRBV30	.	TRBD1	TRBJ1-5	TGTGCCTGGACGCGACAGGGGCGGTATCAGCCCCAGCATTTT	CAWTRQGRYQPQHF
TRBV9	many	TRBD2	TRBJ2-6	TGTGCCAGCAGCTTAAACTTCGGACTAGCAAACGCCAACGTCCTGACTTTC	CASSLNFGLANANVLTF
TRBV30	.	.	TRBJ2-3	TGTGCCTGGAGTGTTCAGGGGTCAGATACGCAGTATTTT	CAWSVQGSDTQYF
TRBV15	.	.	TRBJ2-4	TGTGCCACCAGCAGGTTTGGGCGGAGAACGCTAGCCAAAAACATTCAGTACTTC	CATSRFGRRTLAKNIQYF
TRBV27	.	.	TRBJ1-1	TGTGCCAGCAGTTTAAGGCTGTTAGGGGAAGCTTTCTTT	CASSLRLLGEAFF
TRBV4-1	.	.	TRBJ1-1	TGCGCCAGCAGCCATAATTTGTTACAGGGCTCGAACACTGAAGCTTTCTTT	CASSHNLLQGSNTEAFF
TRBV11-2	few	.	TRBJ2-3	TGTGCCAGCAGCTCCTCTTACACAGATACGCAGTATTTT	CASSSSYTDTQYF
TRBV18	.	TRBD1	TRBJ2-5	TGTGCCAGCTCATCGCAGGGGGAAGAGACCCAGTACTTC	CASSSQGEETQYF
TRBV7-8	few	.	TRBJ2-7	TGTGCCAGCAGCTTACCCAGACAGACATCCTACGAGCAGTACTTC	CASSLPRQTSYEQYF
TRBV9	.	.	TRBJ2-3	TGTGCCAGCAGCGGGGCTAGCACAGATACGCAGTATTTT	CASSGASTDTQYF
TRBV6-1	.	.	TRBJ2-1	TGTGCCAGCAGATATGATCAGGATTACAATGAGCAGTTCTTC	CASRYDQDYNEQFF
TRBV7-9	few	.	TRBJ2-7	TGTGCCAGCACCGGATTCGCCGACAGCTCCTACGAGCAGTACTTC	CASTGFADSSYEQYF
TRBV14	once	.	TRBJ1-2	TGTGCCAGCAGCCAAGAAGGTCACAGGAGCTATGGCTACACCTTC	CASSQEGHRSYGYTF
TRBV5-1	few	.	TRBJ2-1	TGCGCCAGCAGCCCCCCGGGCGGGTACAATGAGCAGTTCTTC	CASSPPGGYNEQFF
TRBV6-1	few	.	TRBJ1-5	TGTGCCAGCAGTGAAATTCTCGCTAGCAATCAGCCCCAGCATTTT	CASSEILASNQPQHF
TRBV7-9	.	.	TRBJ2-3	TGTGCCAATCCCCCGGGACTCAAAGTGGATACGCAGTATTTT	CANPPGLKVDTQYF
TRBV11-2	.	TRBD1	TRBJ2-7	TGTGCCAGCAGCTTAGAAGGACAGGGGGCTTACGAGCAGTACTTC	CASSLEGQGAYEQYF
TRBV11-2	.	.	TRBJ2-7	TGTGCCAGCAGGACCGGGGTCGAGCAGTACTTC	CASRTGVEQYF
TRBV9	.	TRBD1	TRBJ2-7	TGTGCCAGCAGCGTGGGCAGGACAGGGAGCTACGAGCAGTACTTC	CASSVGRTGSYEQYF
TRBV20-1	.	.	TRBJ2-3	TGCAGTGCTCCCAGGGGAGATACGCAGTATTTT	CSAPRGDTQYF
TRBV4-1	few	TRBD1	TRBJ2-7	TGCGCCAGCAGCCACCTTACCGGGACAGGGTCCCACGAGCAGTACTTC	CASSHLTGTGSHEQYF
TRBV12-5	few	.	TRBJ1-1	TGTGCTAGTGGTTTTGGGAACACTGAAGCTTTCTTT	CASGFGNTEAFF
TRBV6-5	.	TRBD2	TRBJ2-7	TGTGCCAGCAGCCGCTTGGCGGGGGGCGCCTACGAGCAGTACTTC	CASSRLAGGAYEQYF
TRBV10-3	.	TRBD1	TRBJ2-5	TGTGCCATCAGCGGGACAGGCGCAAACCAAGAGACCCAGTACTTC	CAISGTGANQETQYF
TRBV7-3	.	.	TRBJ1-5	TGTGCCAGCAGCAACGGAGGCAATCAGCCCCAGCATTTT	CASSNGGNQPQHF
TRBV19	few	.	TRBJ2-2	TGTGCCAGTAGGTGGGGGACAACCCACACCGGGGAGCTGTTTTTT	CASRWGTTHTGELFF
TRBV29-1	.	TRBD1	TRBJ1-6	TGCAGCGTTGAAGAAGTGGGACAGTCCATTAGTTATTCACCCCTCCACTTT	CSVEEVGQSISYSPLHF
TRBV9	.	.	TRBJ1-1	TGTGCCAGCAGCGTAGGACTAACTACAGGGAGGGGCACTGAAGCTTTCTTT	CASSVGLTTGRGTEAFF
TRBV9	.	TRBD2	TRBJ2-5	TGTGCCAGCAGCGTTAGCGGGGGGGCTGTGACCCAGTACTTC	CASSVSGGAVTQYF